The subject of this entry is one T cell receptor beta chain. Its antigen remains unknown. Naive CD4+ cells were sorted as CD4+CD8-CD45RO-CD45RA+; naive CD8+ as CD8+CD4-CD45RA+CD27bright. Starting from around 500 ng of total RNA, TCR libraries were made with linear amplification. TCRdb reprocessed the reads with MiXCR, giving one entry per CDR3 protein. The sample yields about 180,000 distinct CDR3 sequences, 65% to 75% seen once. Germline loops: CDR1 MNHEY, CDR2 SVGAGI. V lost 5 bases and J lost 0, with 9 bases in between. CDR3 size: 14 residues. This sample was taken from a study of healthy donors' naive CD4 and CD8 T cells. Study in general: Donors, half of them female, were 20-25, 40-50 or 60-70 years old. Study results and limitations: Reportedly, most V and J gene segments showed naive CD4+ versus CD8+ bias. CDR3 charge plus V and J genes appeared to account for around an eighth of CD4/CD8 variance.

This sequence joins TRBV6-5 and TRBJ2-3, with D maybe TRBD2 (5 bases). The receptor's source is a pool of human donors in good health; the sample pools cells from several healthy donors. The material sequenced was naive CD4+ and CD8+ T cells sorted from blood, pooled from several donors. The CDR3 coding sequence is TGTGCCAGCAGTCTAGCATCTAGCACAGATACGCAGTATTTT. This codes for CASSLASSTDTQYF.